This TCR beta chain was sequenced during a study of cytomegalovirus exposure and HLA in healthy donors (dated by TCRdb to between 2016 and 2019). Concerning the study at large: The approximately 710 repertoires of the first cohort and the approximately 130 validation repertoires were produced on the same platform, according to a later analysis. The study aimed to test whether cataloging public T cell receptors could reveal signatures of past pathogen exposure. Along with the roughly 700-subject first cohort, a separate validation cohort of 120 different subjects was used. To predict cytomegalovirus infection status, the study combined high-throughput TCR immunosequencing, statistical association of individual TCRs with disease status, and machine learning.

The protocol used for the library was the immunoSEQ multiplex PCR assay. Under the source paper's analysis protocol: A statistical classification framework was built for diagnosing cytomegalovirus status from the catalog of TCR beta chain sequences. The clones in this table, taken by TCRdb from immuneACCESS, are in-frame only. Not every clone is retained; where verified, under half of the shortfall comes from an unresolved V gene, and the cause of the rest is unknown. The D gene and trimming were derived from the DNA, and the V and J assignments and clone size from that table. Across this sample there are about 160,000 clones, with about nine tenths seen only once. The top ten clonotypes cover over 4% of the sample. Overall study results and their limits: The classifier was reported to diagnose cytomegalovirus status with high specificity and sensitivity in both the original cohort and the validation cohort. It was suggested by the authors that the approach could potentially be generalized to other disease states and immunological phenotypes. In a later analysis, TCRs clustered in the first cohort were found to also tend to co-occur in the approximately 120 validation repertoires, with approximately 95% of cluster scores above 0. In vitro tests confirmed that a few of the cytomegalovirus-associated TCR beta chains recognize cytomegalovirus antigens. A later analysis had no HLA typing for the validation cohort, so co-occurrence there was scored across all 120 repertoires. While some public TCRs were present in many individuals, most TCR sequences turned up only very rarely across donors. The study listed 150 to 200 TCR beta chains as associated with cytomegalovirus.

Sequences MNHEY (CDR1) and SVGAGI (CDR2) are obtained from the germline V gene. Trimming takes 0 bases from V and 3 bases from J, and the germline ends sit 5 bases apart. The CDR3, cysteine through phenylalanine, is 13 amino acids long. Solely the CDR3 DNA is kept, with 39 bases framed from the first base. This clone has just a few counts. Its antigen is not yet known. Qualities for individual bases were not recorded, and no much larger clone is one base off. Donors formed part of the validation cohort, which comprised 120 subjects and was distinct from the first cohort of under 800 subjects. The sample taken for sequencing was PBMCs. The sequence links TRBV6-5 to TRBJ1-2; the D segment could be TRBD1, given 5 matching bases. This receptor was obtained from a man aged 18 to 30 in good health and CMV-seropositive. The nucleotide sequence is given as TGTGCCAGCAGTTACTCAGGGGACTATGGCTACACCTTC. Its amino acids are CASSYSGDYGYTF.